These 28 T cell receptor beta chains were all obtained from the same sample, sequenced in a study of control samples from healthy donors and cancer patients. The data were produced by immunoSEQ multiplex PCR, yet TCRdb's version contains in-frame clones alone and is incomplete. The sample holds about 61,000 clones, around 90% seen once. The sample was PBMCs. The receptors were gathered from a man in his 60s with colorectal cancer.

The chain uses TRBV6-5 and TRBJ1-3; D is unclear. CDR3 size: 14 residues. Germline CDR1 and CDR2: MNHEY and SVGAGI. Trimming removed 6 bases from V and 3 bases from J, with 12 bases in between. CDR3 loop: CASRETTGGNTIYF. In DNA form, the CDR3 reads TGTGCCAGCAGAGAGACGACGGGTGGAAACACCATATATTTT.

This clone was seen only once. The J gene is TRBJ1-2, the V gene TRBV7-9, with TRBD1 as a possible D gene (6 bases). CDR1 is SEHNR, CDR2 FQNEAQ, per germline (reference sequence). V gave up 1 base and J gave up 7 bases, with 13 bases separating them. The CDR3 contains 14 residues. The DNA for the CDR3 is TGTGCCAGCAGCTTAGATGGCAGGGGAGGTGGCTACACCTTC. It yields the protein CASSLDGRGGGYTF.

This clone was observed a few times. The chain carries TRBV29-1 and TRBJ2-5, with 13 bases lining up with TRBD2. The CDR3 is made up of 15 amino acids. Trimming cost V 7 bases and J 0 bases; bases outside gene matches: 5. CDR1 SQVTM and CDR2 ANQGSEA come from the germline V gene. CDR3 in DNA: TGCAGCGGGACTAGCGGGGGAGTGTACCAAGAGACCCAGTACTTC. As protein: CSGTSGGVYQETQYF.

The V and J genes are TRBV7-3 and TRBJ2-1; tentative D call: TRBD2 (5 bases). The germline V gene encodes CDR1 SGHTA and CDR2 FQGTGA. The V gene lost 4 bases and the J gene lost 1 base, with 11 bases spanning the gap. The CDR3 sequence is 15 residues long. The CDR3 reads CASSSSRGSYNEQFF. As DNA, the CDR3 is TGTGCCAGCAGCTCAAGCCGGGGTTCCTACAATGAGCAGTTCTTC.

V is TRBV27 and J is TRBJ1-5, with D uncertain. From germline, CDR1 is MNHEY and CDR2 SMNVEV (reference sequence). Trimming removed 5 bases at V and 0 bases at J, with 8 bases between. This CDR3 comprises 14 residues. CDR3 sequence (DNA): TGTGCCAGCAGTGGCCTATATAGCAATCAGCCCCAGCATTTT. Translation gives CASSGLYSNQPQHF.

Here the CDR3 DNA reads TGCGCCAGCAGCTGGACAGGGGGCGCAGGTAACAATGAGCAGTTCTTC. Protein product: CASSWTGGAGNNEQFF. This chain connects TRBV4-1 to TRBJ2-1; TRBD1 aligns across 11 bases. The germline CDR1 and CDR2 sequences are MGHRA and YSYEKL. The CDR3 sequence is 16 residues long. V shed 5 bases and J 5 bases; nucleotides not matched to a gene: 8.

The chain employs TRBV27 and TRBJ2-7; D may be TRBD2 (6 bases). The CDR3 is 14 residues long. From germline, CDR1 is MNHEY and CDR2 SMNVEV (reference sequence). V lost 9 bases and J lost 3, with 18 bases in between. DNA of the CDR3: TGTGCCAGTCGGGGCGGGAAACTAAGCTACGAGCAGTACTTC. Protein: CASRGGKLSYEQYF.

The chain couples TRBV11-2 to TRBJ2-5; D not resolved. V was cut by 6 bases and J by 2 bases, with 10 bases left in between. CDR3 length equals 13 residues. Germline V gene data show CDR1 as SGHAT and CDR2 as FQNNGV. DNA of the CDR3: TGTGCCAGCAGATGGTCAGGTCAAGAGACCCAGTACTTC. This sequence encodes CASRWSGQETQYF.

V is TRBV2 and J is TRBJ1-5; D is undetermined. Deletions cut 4 bases from V and 4 bases from J, with 8 bases between. The CDR3 loop spans 13 amino acids. Germline V CDR1 and CDR2: SNHLY, FYNNEI. In nucleotides, the CDR3 is TGTGCCAGCAGTGTGGACGGGAATCAGCCCCAGCATTTT. It codes for CASSVDGNQPQHF.

J is TRBJ1-1 and V is TRBV19, with D tentatively TRBD1 (5 bases). CDR1 and CDR2 from the germline V gene are LNHDA and SQIVND (reference sequence). The V and J ends lost 7 bases and 0 bases respectively, with 12 bases between them. The CDR3 is 14 amino acids. In DNA form, the CDR3 reads TGTGCCAGTACCCAGGGCAGTTTGAACACTGAAGCTTTCTTT. It encodes CASTQGSLNTEAFF.

The V gene is TRBV18, the J gene TRBJ2-2; D may be TRBD1 (7 bases). Germline-derived CDR1 and CDR2 are KGHSH and LQKENI. Trimming stripped 2 bases from V and 3 bases from J, with 10 bases between. The CDR3 is 15 residues long. DNA of the CDR3: TGTGCCAGCTCACCAGTCAGGGGGGACACCGGGGAGCTGTTTTTT. It is translated as CASSPVRGDTGELFF.

J is TRBJ2-2 and V is TRBV5-5; D gene unclear. Trimming pared 1 base from V and 2 bases from J, leaving 12 bases between. Germline V gives CDR1 SGHKS, CDR2 YYEKEE (reference sequence). The CDR3 is 16 residues long. The CDR3 bases are TGTGCCAGCAGCTTGCTCCCGGAAACCAACACCGGGGAGCTGTTTTTT. Translation gives CASSLLPETNTGELFF.

This clone was observed a few times. The same CDR3 is also encoded by other DNA sequences in this sample. V gene TRBV27 combines with J gene TRBJ2-1; TRBD2 matches 13 bases. The CDR3 has 15 residues. Germline trimming cut 4 bases from V and 7 bases from J; bases unmatched to any gene: 4. Germline lookup yields CDR1 MNHEY and CDR2 SMNVEV (reference sequence). In DNA, the CDR3 is TGTGCCAGCAGTTCACTAGCGGGGGGGCGGAATGAGCAGTTCTTC. It specifies CASSSLAGGRNEQFF.

This chain links TRBV7-2 with TRBJ1-3; D not resolved. Germline values: CDR1 SGHTA, CDR2 FQGNSA. The CDR3 is 15 residues long. The germline V and J ends were trimmed by 0 bases and 0 bases, with 6 bases remaining between them. The CDR3 loop is CASSLAGPSGNTIYF. In DNA form, the CDR3 reads TGTGCCAGCAGCTTAGCAGGCCCCTCTGGAAACACCATATATTTT.

This chain connects TRBV3-1 (or the pseudogene TRBV3-2) to TRBJ1-5; the match to TRBD1 covers 9 bases. Losses at the gene ends were 0 bases for V and 2 bases for J; bases not matched to a gene: 2. This CDR3 region has 16 residues. Germline V gene lookup returns CDR1 LGHDT and CDR2 YNNKEL (reference sequence). In nucleotides, the CDR3 is TGTGCCAGCAGCCAAGATCGGACAGGGGGCAATCAGCCCCAGCATTTT. Translation gives CASSQDRTGGNQPQHF.

The chain recombines TRBV3-1 (or the pseudogene TRBV3-2) with TRBJ2-5, with 8 bases fitting TRBD1. The CDR3 sequence is 14 residues long. In germline, CDR1 is LGHDT, CDR2 YNNKEL (reference sequence). V lost 7 bases, J lost 2 bases, and 6 bases stayed unmatched. The CDR3 loop reads CASTWTGSQETQYF. The CDR3 DNA sequence: TGTGCCAGCACCTGGACAGGGTCGCAAGAGACCCAGTACTTC.

The chain uses TRBV7-9 and TRBJ1-2; weak D call: TRBD1 (5 bases). The germline V gene encodes CDR1 SEHNR and CDR2 FQNEAQ (reference sequence). Deletions cut 5 bases from V and 3 bases from J, with 19 bases between. The CDR3 is 16 residues long. The CDR3 DNA follows: TGTGCCAGCAGCCAAGATTACGACAGACTAGACTATGGCTACACCTTC. Protein: CASSQDYDRLDYGYTF.

This chain joins TRBV7-2 and TRBJ1-2, with TRBD1 as a possible D gene (5 bases). The V end lost 5 bases, the J end lost 4 bases, and 14 bases lay between the germline ends. CDR3 length: 14 amino acids. Germline lookup yields CDR1 SGHTA and CDR2 FQGNSA. The chain's CDR3 is CASSPDTRGYGYTF. CDR3 in DNA: TGTGCCAGCAGCCCGGACACCCGGGGCTATGGCTACACCTTC.

The V gene is TRBV12-3 or TRBV12-4, the J gene TRBJ1-6; D uncertain. This CDR3 contains 13 residues. Deletions cut 2 bases from V and 7 bases from J, with 6 bases between. This chain's CDR3 is CASSLRGNSPLHF. The CDR3 DNA reads TGTGCCAGCAGTTTAAGAGGGAATTCACCCCTCCACTTT.

The gene calls are TRBV23-1 and TRBJ1-1; D remains unclear. Being an ORF, TRBV23-1 has a function that is uncertain. Trimming removed 0 bases from V and 0 bases from J, with 5 bases in between. The CDR3 sequence is 14 residues long. CDR3 region: CASSQSLVNTEAFF. DNA for the CDR3: TGCGCCAGCAGTCAATCGTTAGTGAACACTGAAGCTTTCTTT.

V gene TRBV27 combines with J gene TRBJ2-7; possible D gene TRBD2, 6 bases. Germline V gene data show CDR1 as MNHEY and CDR2 as SMNVEV (reference sequence). This CDR3 has 18 amino acids. The germline V and J ends were trimmed by 0 bases and 0 bases, with 18 bases remaining between them. The CDR3: CASSLSIGGTASSYEQYF. The DNA of the CDR3 is TGTGCCAGCAGTTTATCCATTGGGGGGACCGCTAGCTCCTACGAGCAGTACTTC.

This clone was seen more than once but under ten times. V is TRBV28 and J is TRBJ1-5; 7 bases match TRBD1. There are 13 residues in the CDR3. Germline V CDR1 and CDR2: MDHEN, SYDVKM. V trimming: 7 bases; J trimming: 3 bases; junction bases outside the gene matches: 3. CDR3 coding DNA: TGTGCCAGCACCGGACAGGTCAATCAGCCCCAGCATTTT. It specifies CASTGQVNQPQHF.

The chain is built from TRBV3-1 (or the pseudogene TRBV3-2) and TRBJ1-6, with a weak D call TRBD1 (6 bases). CDR1 is LGHDT, CDR2 YNNKEL, per germline (reference sequence). V was pared by 3 bases and J by 8 bases, with 20 bases between. This CDR3 has 17 amino acids. CDR3 region: CASSHFKGVPAHSPLHF. The CDR3 region has the DNA TGTGCCAGCAGCCACTTTAAGGGGGTTCCCGCTCATTCACCCCTCCACTTT.

This chain links TRBV11-3 with TRBJ1-5, with 7 bases lining up with TRBD1. V gave up 5 bases and J gave up 10 bases; unmatched junction bases: 2. Germline CDR1 is SGHNT and CDR2 is YENEEA. The CDR3 totals 11 residues. CDR3 nucleotide sequence: TGTGCCAGCAGCCCAGGGGGTCCCCAGCATTTT. Translated: CASSPGGPQHF.

The chain has TRBV5-8 and TRBJ2-3; D possibly corresponds to TRBD2 (5 bases). The germline gives CDR1 SGHTS, CDR2 YDEGEE. The ends were cut back, 0 bases at V and 0 bases at J, with 11 bases in the middle. The CDR3 runs to 16 residues. CDR3 in amino acids: CASSLAVASSTDTQYF. DNA of the CDR3: TGTGCCAGCAGCTTGGCGGTAGCGTCTAGCACAGATACGCAGTATTTT.

This clone has a handful of counts. The chain employs TRBV5-1 and TRBJ2-1, with 8 positions matching TRBD2. The CDR3 sequence is 15 residues long. The V and J ends lost 4 bases and 5 bases, in that order; junction bases with no gene match: 8. The germline CDR1 and CDR2 sequences are SGHRS and YFSETQ. CDR3 bases: TGCGCCAGCAGCCACCGGGGGGGGCTGAACAATGAGCAGTTCTTC. Protein sequence: CASSHRGGLNNEQFF.

The CDR3 is CASSLLAGGYEQFF. The CDR3, as DNA: TGTGCCAGCAGCTTACTAGCGGGGGGGTATGAGCAGTTCTTC. The genes are TRBV7-9 and TRBJ2-1; 12 bases match TRBD2. Germline V CDR1 and CDR2: SEHNR, FQNEAQ (reference sequence). The V and J ends lost 2 bases and 8 bases, in that order; junction bases with no gene match: 1. The CDR3 sequence is 14 residues long.

In its sample, this clone was seen once. This rearrangement joins TRBV19 to TRBJ1-3, with 11 bases aligning to TRBD1. CDR3 length: 16 residues. V lost 5 bases and J lost 2; bases outside the gene matches: 5. CDR1 is LNHDA and CDR2 is SQIVND in the germline V gene (reference sequence). CDR3 nucleotides: TGTGCCAGTAGTGGACAGGGGGCCCCTCCTGGAAACACCATATATTTT. Its protein is CASSGQGAPPGNTIYF.